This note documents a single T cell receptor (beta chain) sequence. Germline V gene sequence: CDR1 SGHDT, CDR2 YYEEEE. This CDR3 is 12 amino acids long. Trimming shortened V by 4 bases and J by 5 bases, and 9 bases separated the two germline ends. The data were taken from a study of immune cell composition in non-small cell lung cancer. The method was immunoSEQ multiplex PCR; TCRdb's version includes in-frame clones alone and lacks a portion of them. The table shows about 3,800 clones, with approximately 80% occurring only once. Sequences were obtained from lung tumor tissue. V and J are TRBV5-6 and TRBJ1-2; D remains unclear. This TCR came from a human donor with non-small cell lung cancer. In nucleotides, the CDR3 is TGTGCCAGCAGCAGCTTAATTTATGGCTACACCTTC. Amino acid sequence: CASSSLIYGYTF.